Described below is a single TCR beta chain sequence and its context. Its antigen is not known. The data derive from a study of CXCR3-negative and CXCR3-positive naive CD8 T cells. Study-wide points: Expression of CXCR3 was partially reduced after cryopreservation, and fresh PBMCs were used in most assays. Comparably high diversity was seen in both naive subsets, and much lower diversity in memory CD8+ cells. Naive cells with CXCR3 showed TRB CDR3s that were more hydrophobic than those in CXCR3-negative naive cells.

The authors gated naive CD8+ T cells as CD45RO-CCR7+CD27+CD95-. Libraries were UMI-labeled 5' RACE TRB cDNA. TCRdb re-called the 5' RACE reads; one entry per CDR3 protein, DNA not given. The specimen's table records about 150,000 distinct CDR3 sequences. CDR3 length: 13 amino acids. Germline values: CDR1 SQVTM, CDR2 ANQGSEA. The TCR sequence derives from a human donor in good health. Some clones in this sample may be carry-over from other donors' samples. The V and J genes are TRBV29-1 and TRBJ2-3; there is no DNA to check the TCRdb D call of TRBD2. The sample was naive CXCR3+ CD8+ T cells from blood. Subset given: CD45RO-CCR7+CD27+CD95- naive CD8+ T cells expressing CXCR3 (TNR3+). CDR3 amino acids: CSVRSPSTDTQYF.